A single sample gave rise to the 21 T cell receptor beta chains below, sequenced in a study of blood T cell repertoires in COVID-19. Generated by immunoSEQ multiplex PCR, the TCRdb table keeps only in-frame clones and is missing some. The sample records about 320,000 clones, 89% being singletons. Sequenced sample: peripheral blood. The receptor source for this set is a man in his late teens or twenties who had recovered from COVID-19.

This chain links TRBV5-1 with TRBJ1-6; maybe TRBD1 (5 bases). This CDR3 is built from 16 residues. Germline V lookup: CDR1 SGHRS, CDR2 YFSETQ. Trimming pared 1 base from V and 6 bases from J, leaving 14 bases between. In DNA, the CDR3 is TGCGCCAGCAGCTTGACAGGACCCGTCGGTAATTCACCCCTCCACTTT. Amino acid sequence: CASSLTGPVGNSPLHF.

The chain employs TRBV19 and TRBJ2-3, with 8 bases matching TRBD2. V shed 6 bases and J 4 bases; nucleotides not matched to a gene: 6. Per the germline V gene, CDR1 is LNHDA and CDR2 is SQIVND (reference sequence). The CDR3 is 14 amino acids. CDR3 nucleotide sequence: TGTGCCAGTAGCGACCGGCGGGGGGCAGATACGCAGTATTTT. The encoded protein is CASSDRRGADTQYF.

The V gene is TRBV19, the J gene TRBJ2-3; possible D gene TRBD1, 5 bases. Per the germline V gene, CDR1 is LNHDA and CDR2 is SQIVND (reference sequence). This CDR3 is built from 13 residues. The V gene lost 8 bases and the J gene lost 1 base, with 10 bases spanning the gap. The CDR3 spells CASAFRGTDTQYF. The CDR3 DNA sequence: TGTGCCAGTGCCTTCAGGGGCACAGATACGCAGTATTTT.

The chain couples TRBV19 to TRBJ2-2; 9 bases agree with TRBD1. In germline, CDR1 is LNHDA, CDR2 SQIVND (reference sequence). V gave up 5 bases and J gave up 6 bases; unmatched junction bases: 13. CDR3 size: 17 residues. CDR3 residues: CASSSSGTGFFAGELFF. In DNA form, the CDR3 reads TGTGCCAGTAGTTCGTCCGGGACAGGGTTCTTCGCCGGGGAGCTGTTTTTT. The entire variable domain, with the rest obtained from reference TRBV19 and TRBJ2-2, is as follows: DGGITQSPKYLFRKEGQNVTLSCEQNLNHDAMYWYRQDPGQGLRLIYYSQIVNDFQKGDIAEGYSVSREKKESFPLTVTSAQKNPTAFYLCASSSSGTGFFAGELFFGEGSRLTVL.

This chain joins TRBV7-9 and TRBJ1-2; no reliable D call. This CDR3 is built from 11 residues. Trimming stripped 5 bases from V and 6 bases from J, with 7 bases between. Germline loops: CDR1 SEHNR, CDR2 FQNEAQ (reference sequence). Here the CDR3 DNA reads TGTGCCAGCAGCCCAGTTAATGGCTACACCTTC. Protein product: CASSPVNGYTF.

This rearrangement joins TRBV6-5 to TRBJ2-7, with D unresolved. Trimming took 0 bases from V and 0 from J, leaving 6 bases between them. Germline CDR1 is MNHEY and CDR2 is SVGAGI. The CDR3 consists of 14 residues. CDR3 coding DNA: TGTGCCAGCAGTTACTCGCCGGGCTCCTACGAGCAGTACTTC. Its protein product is CASSYSPGSYEQYF.

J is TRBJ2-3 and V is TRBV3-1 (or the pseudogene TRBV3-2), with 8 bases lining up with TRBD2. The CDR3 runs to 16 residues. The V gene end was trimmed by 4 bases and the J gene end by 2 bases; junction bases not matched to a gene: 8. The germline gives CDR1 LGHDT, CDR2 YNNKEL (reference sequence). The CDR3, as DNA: TGTGCCAGCAGCCGGCCCGCGGGGGGTTCCACAGATACGCAGTATTTT. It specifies CASSRPAGGSTDTQYF.

DNA for the CDR3: TGCGCCAGCAGCTTATCCGGGACTAGCGGGCCTCACGAGCAGTACTTC. It is translated as CASSLSGTSGPHEQYF. The V call is TRBV5-1, the J call TRBJ2-7, with 12 nucleotides matching TRBD2. Trimming took 2 bases from V and 5 from J; bases not matched to a gene: 8. CDR1 is SGHRS, CDR2 YFSETQ, per germline. There are 16 residues in the CDR3.

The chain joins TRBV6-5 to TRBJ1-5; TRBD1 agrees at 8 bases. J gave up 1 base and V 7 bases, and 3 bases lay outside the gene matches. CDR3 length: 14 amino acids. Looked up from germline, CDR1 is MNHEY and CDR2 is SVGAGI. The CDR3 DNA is TGTGCCAGCATGGCAGGGGGCAGCAATCAGCCCCAGCATTTT. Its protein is CASMAGGSNQPQHF.

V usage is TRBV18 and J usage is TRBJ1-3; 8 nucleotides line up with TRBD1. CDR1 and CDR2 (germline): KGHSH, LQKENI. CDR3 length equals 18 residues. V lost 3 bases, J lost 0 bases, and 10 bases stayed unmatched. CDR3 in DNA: TGTGCCAGCTCACCTAACCCCCCGGACAGGGACTCTGGAAACACCATATATTTT. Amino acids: CASSPNPPDRDSGNTIYF.

As DNA, the CDR3 is TGTGCCAGCAGTTCTACAGGGGGCAACACTGAAGCTTTCTTT. Translation gives CASSSTGGNTEAFF. The rearrangement joins TRBV27 to TRBJ1-1, with TRBD1 matching 9 bases. The V gene end was trimmed by 4 bases and the J gene end by 2 bases; junction bases not matched to a gene: 2. There are 14 residues in the CDR3. Per the germline V gene, CDR1 is MNHEY and CDR2 is SMNVEV (reference sequence).

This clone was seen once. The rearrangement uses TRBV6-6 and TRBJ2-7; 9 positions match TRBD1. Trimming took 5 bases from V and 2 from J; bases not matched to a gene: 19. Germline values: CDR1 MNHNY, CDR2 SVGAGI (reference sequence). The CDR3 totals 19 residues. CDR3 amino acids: CASSHTPGQGSLSAYEQYF. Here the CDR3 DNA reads TGTGCCAGCAGTCACACCCCTGGACAGGGGTCTCTTTCTGCCTACGAGCAGTACTTC.

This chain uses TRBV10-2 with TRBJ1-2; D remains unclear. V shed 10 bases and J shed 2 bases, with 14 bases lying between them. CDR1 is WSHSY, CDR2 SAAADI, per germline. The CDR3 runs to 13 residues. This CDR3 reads CAISQQTNYGYTF. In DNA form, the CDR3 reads TGCGCCATTTCTCAACAGACCAACTATGGCTACACCTTC.

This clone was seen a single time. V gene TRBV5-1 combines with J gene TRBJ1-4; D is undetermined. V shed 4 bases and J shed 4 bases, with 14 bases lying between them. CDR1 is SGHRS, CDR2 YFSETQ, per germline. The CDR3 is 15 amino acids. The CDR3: CASSPQARDNEKLFF. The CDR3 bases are TGCGCCAGCAGCCCTCAGGCCCGAGATAATGAAAAACTGTTTTTT.

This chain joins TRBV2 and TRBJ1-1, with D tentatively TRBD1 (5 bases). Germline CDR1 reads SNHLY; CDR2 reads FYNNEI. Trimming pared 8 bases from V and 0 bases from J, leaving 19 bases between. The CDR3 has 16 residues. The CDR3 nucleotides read TGTGCCAGCCGCCCTGTGACAGCCTTACTGAACACTGAAGCTTTCTTT. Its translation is CASRPVTALLNTEAFF.

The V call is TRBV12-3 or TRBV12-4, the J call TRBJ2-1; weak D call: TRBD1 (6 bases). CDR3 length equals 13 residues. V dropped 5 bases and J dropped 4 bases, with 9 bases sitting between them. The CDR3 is CASSVDSYNEQFF. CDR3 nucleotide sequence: TGTGCCAGCAGTGTGGACAGTTACAATGAGCAGTTCTTC.

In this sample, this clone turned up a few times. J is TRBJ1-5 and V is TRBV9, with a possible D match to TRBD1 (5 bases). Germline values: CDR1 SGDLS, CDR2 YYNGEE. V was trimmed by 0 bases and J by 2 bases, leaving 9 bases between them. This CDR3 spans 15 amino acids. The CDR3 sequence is CASSVEAGRNQPQHF. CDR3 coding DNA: TGTGCCAGCAGCGTAGAGGCAGGGCGCAATCAGCCCCAGCATTTT.

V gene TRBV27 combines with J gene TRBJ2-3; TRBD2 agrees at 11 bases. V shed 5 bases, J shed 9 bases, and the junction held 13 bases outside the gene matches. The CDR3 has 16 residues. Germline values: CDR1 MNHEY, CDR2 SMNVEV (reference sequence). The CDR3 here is CASSPLAGGLSETQYF. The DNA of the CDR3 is TGTGCCAGCAGTCCCTTAGCGGGGGGGCTTTCTGAGACGCAGTATTTT.

In nucleotides, the CDR3 is TGCGCCAGCAGCCAGTACGGGGGATCCTACGAGCAGTACTTC. Its protein is CASSQYGGSYEQYF. This chain links TRBV4-1 with TRBJ2-7; D perhaps matches TRBD2 (6 bases). In germline, CDR1 is MGHRA, CDR2 YSYEKL. This CDR3 region has 14 residues. The V end was cut by 3 bases, the J end by 1 base, with 10 bases between.

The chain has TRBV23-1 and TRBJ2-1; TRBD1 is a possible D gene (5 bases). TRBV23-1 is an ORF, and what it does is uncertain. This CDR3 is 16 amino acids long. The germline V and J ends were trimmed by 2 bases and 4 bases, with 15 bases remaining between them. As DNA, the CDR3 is TGCGCCAGCAGTCAAGGGCAGGGCCTGAGGTACAATGAGCAGTTCTTC. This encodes CASSQGQGLRYNEQFF.

CDR3 in amino acids: CASSLGTSGLNEQFF. The CDR3, as DNA: TGTGCCAGCTCACTCGGGACTAGCGGACTCAATGAGCAGTTCTTC. V and J are TRBV18 and TRBJ2-1; 11 bases agree with TRBD2. CDR1 is KGHSH and CDR2 is LQKENI in the germline V gene. V was clipped by 4 bases and J by 6 bases; unmatched bases: 5. The CDR3 is made up of 15 amino acids.